This T cell receptor (beta chain) was captured by sequencing in a study of shared clonotypes between healthy human individuals. Here immunoSEQ multiplex PCR was the method, and the copy in TCRdb shows in-frame clones only, minus some. This sample has hundreds of thousands of clones; roughly 96% occur once, and the top ten carry 0.32%. With V trimmed by 2 bases and J by 0 bases, 6 bases remained unmatched. The CDR3 has 16 amino acids. Germline-derived CDR1 and CDR2 are SQVTM and ANQGSEA. The rearrangement uses TRBV29-1 and TRBJ2-2, with 7 bases aligning to TRBD2. This receptor was taken from a man younger than 45 in good health. Sample: memory CD8+ T cells sorted from blood. Indicated subset: CD45RO+ cells pooled with CCR7-negative TemRA cells. CDR3: CSVELPGGPNTGELFF. The CDR3 coding sequence is TGCAGCGTTGAACTGCCGGGAGGCCCGAACACCGGGGAGCTGTTTTTT.